These T cell receptor beta chains were read from a single sample in a study of long-term antiretroviral therapy in people with HIV. TCRdb's copy holds only in-frame clones and misses some; the assay was immunoSEQ multiplex PCR. Of 42,000 or so clones in the sample, more than 70% were seen once. The sample in question was unsorted PBMCs, obtained 3.1 years after starting antiretroviral therapy. All receptors derive from a woman in her fifties or sixties with HIV. CDR3s include the opening cysteine and the closing phenylalanine or tryptophan. Each record gives: CDR3 protein, CDR3 DNA, V gene, J gene, D gene, clone size. D genes are given only for firm matches. Not every row has a clone size; where given, it reads once, few, many or a size class.

CDR3 protein: CASSTGHRAYEQYF; CDR3 DNA: TGTGCCAGCAGCACGGGACATCGAGCCTACGAGCAGTACTTC; V gene: TRBV7-9; J gene: TRBJ2-7; D gene: NA; clone size: NA
CDR3 protein: CASSHGDSRYEKLFF; CDR3 DNA: TGTGCCAGCAGCCATGGGGACAGCCGATACGAAAAACTGTTTTTT; V gene: TRBV6-5; J gene: TRBJ1-4; D gene: TRBD1; clone size: once
CDR3 protein: CASSAWTDHNTEAFF; CDR3 DNA: TGTGCCAGCAGTGCCTGGACAGACCACAACACTGAAGCTTTCTTT; V gene: TRBV6-4; J gene: TRBJ1-1; D gene: NA; clone size: NA
CDR3 protein: CASTSLAGTGDEKLFF; CDR3 DNA: TGTGCCAGCACCTCCCTCGCCGGGACAGGGGATGAAAAACTGTTTTTT; V gene: TRBV5-4; J gene: TRBJ1-4; D gene: TRBD1; clone size: NA
CDR3 protein: CSVQKADKYTEAFF; CDR3 DNA: TGCAGCGTACAAAAAGCGGACAAATACACTGAAGCTTTCTTT; V gene: TRBV29-1; J gene: TRBJ1-1; D gene: NA; clone size: NA
CDR3 protein: CASSFQETQYF; CDR3 DNA: TGCGCCAGCAGCTTCCAAGAGACCCAGTACTTC; V gene: TRBV5-1; J gene: TRBJ2-5; D gene: NA; clone size: NA
CDR3 protein: CASSLVGTYEQYF; CDR3 DNA: TGTGCTAGCAGCTTAGTAGGGACCTACGAGCAGTACTTC; V gene: TRBV7-7; J gene: TRBJ2-7; D gene: NA; clone size: once
CDR3 protein: CSVQTGWNEQFF; CDR3 DNA: TGCAGCGTTCAAACAGGGTGGAATGAGCAGTTCTTC; V gene: TRBV29-1; J gene: TRBJ2-1; D gene: NA; clone size: NA
CDR3 protein: CASSLLAGGQETQYF; CDR3 DNA: TGTGCCAGCAGCTTACTAGCGGGGGGCCAAGAGACCCAGTACTTC; V gene: TRBV5-6; J gene: TRBJ2-5; D gene: TRBD2; clone size: NA
CDR3 protein: CASSQVGGRNTEAFF; CDR3 DNA: TGCGCCAGCAGCCAAGTCGGGGGTAGGAACACTGAAGCTTTCTTT; V gene: TRBV4-1; J gene: TRBJ1-1; D gene: NA; clone size: once
CDR3 protein: CASPQGANYGYTF; CDR3 DNA: TGTGCCAGCCCGCAGGGGGCCAACTATGGCTACACCTTC; V gene: TRBV6-4; J gene: TRBJ1-2; D gene: TRBD1; clone size: NA
CDR3 protein: CASSLTTGELFF; CDR3 DNA: TGTGCCAGCAGTTTGACCACCGGGGAGCTGTTTTTT; V gene: TRBV27; J gene: TRBJ2-2; D gene: NA; clone size: NA
CDR3 protein: CASSVSLDGHLATNEKLFF; CDR3 DNA: TGTGCCAGCAGCGTATCCCTGGACGGACACCTTGCAACTAATGAAAAACTGTTTTTT; V gene: TRBV9; J gene: TRBJ1-4; D gene: NA; clone size: NA
CDR3 protein: CASSQDRITGSSNEQFF; CDR3 DNA: TGCGCCAGCAGCCAAGATCGGATAACCGGGAGTAGCAATGAGCAGTTCTTC; V gene: TRBV4-3; J gene: TRBJ2-1; D gene: NA; clone size: once
CDR3 protein: CASSPYRSYEQYF; CDR3 DNA: TGTGCCAGCAGCCCGTATCGTTCCTACGAGCAGTACTTC; V gene: TRBV6-5; J gene: TRBJ2-7; D gene: NA; clone size: NA